Below, 2 T cell receptor beta chains from the same sample are listed, as sequenced in a study of cytomegalovirus exposure and HLA in healthy donors. PCR was performed using 60 Vbeta and 13 Jbeta primers. The table came from immunoSEQ multiplex PCR; TCRdb's copy has only in-frame clones and leaves some out. The data show around 140,000 clones, with around four fifths seen just once and more than 1.5% held by the top ten. Sequenced input: PBMCs. The receptors come from a man aged 40-49 years in good health and CMV-seronegative.

This chain joins TRBV4-3 and TRBJ2-2; D is undetermined. The CDR3 is 13 amino acids. The germline gives CDR1 LGHNA, CDR2 YSLEER. Trimming cost V 4 bases and J 2 bases, with 5 bases left between them. CDR3 DNA: TGCGCCAGCAGCCCAGGAAACACCGGGGAGCTGTTTTTT. This encodes CASSPGNTGELFF.

This clone is a singleton in its sample. The chain carries TRBV5-1 and TRBJ1-1; tentatively, D is TRBD1 (6 bases). Germline values: CDR1 SGHRS, CDR2 YFSETQ. V lost 4 bases and J 5 bases, leaving 15 bases between the germline ends. The CDR3 loop spans 14 amino acids. The CDR3: CASSLSDQGTEAFF. CDR3 nucleotides: TGCGCCAGCAGCCTGTCGGACCAGGGGACTGAAGCTTTCTTT.